A single sample is the source of the 16 T cell receptor beta chains below, sequenced in a study of T cells in Graves' hyperthyroidism and ophthalmopathy. It was RNA transcripts that yielded the amplified TCR beta CDR3 regions. The TCR CDR3 first-round RT-PCR relied on the HTBI primer set. One entry per CDR3 protein results from TCRdb running MiXCR on the multiplex PCR reads. The sample has 700,000 to 950,000 distinct CDR3 sequences; roughly a third are singletons. The sequenced sample consisted of blood. The receptors come from a middle-aged woman with Graves' hyperthyroidism.

In this sample, this clonotype turned up a few times. V is TRBV19 and J is TRBJ1-6; 7 positions agree with TRBD1. The CDR3 has 13 amino acids. Per germline, CDR1 LNHDA and CDR2 SQIVND (reference sequence). V was clipped by 6 bases and J by 8 bases; unmatched bases: 4. CDR3 in DNA: TGTGCCAGTAGCGACAGGGAGTATTCACCCCTCCACTTT. Translated: CASSDREYSPLHF.

This clonotype turned up a few times. The rearrangement links TRBV6-5 to TRBJ2-7, with D unresolved. V gave up 5 bases and J gave up 4 bases, with 18 bases separating them. The CDR3 totals 15 residues. CDR1 MNHEY and CDR2 SVGAGI come from the germline V gene. Written as DNA, the CDR3 is TGTGCCAGCAGTCCCCGTGGGGTAGGGTATTACGAGCAGTACTTC. Protein: CASSPRGVGYYEQYF.

This clonotype was observed a few times. The CDR3 reads CASSQDGTGTDYGYTF. The CDR3 region has the DNA TGCGCCAGCAGCCAAGATGGGACAGGGACAGACTATGGCTACACCTTC. The chain uses TRBV4-3 and TRBJ1-2; 9 bases agree with TRBD1. The V segment lost 0 bases and the J segment 3 bases; nucleotides outside the gene matches: 5. Germline CDR1 LGHNA, CDR2 YSLEER. The CDR3 sequence is 16 residues long.

This clonotype was observed a handful of times. The V gene is TRBV6-5, the J gene TRBJ1-4, with 11 positions matching TRBD1. The CDR3 is 15 amino acids. Germline CDR1 reads MNHEY; CDR2 reads SVGAGI. With 6 bases clipped from V and 8 bases from J, the junction kept 8 bases outside the gene matches. DNA for the CDR3: TGTGCCAGCAGCCCGGGGGACAGGGGGTACGAAAAACTGTTTTTT. It encodes CASSPGDRGYEKLFF.

The rearrangement links TRBV19 to TRBJ1-1; D may be TRBD1 (5 bases). Per germline, CDR1 LNHDA and CDR2 SQIVND (reference sequence). The V gene lost 3 bases and the J gene lost 2 bases, with 19 bases spanning the gap. The CDR3 sequence is 17 residues long. CDR3 sequence reads: CASSISFLTAGNTEAFF. The DNA of the CDR3 is TGTGCCAGTAGTATTTCTTTTTTGACAGCGGGAAACACTGAAGCTTTCTTT.

This clonotype was counted at least ten times. This chain uses TRBV9 with TRBJ2-7; D is undetermined. V lost 4 bases to trimming and J lost 0 bases, with 11 bases between them. Germline CDR1 and CDR2: SGDLS and YYNGEE. The CDR3 runs 14 residues. The CDR3, as DNA: TGTGCCAGCAGCCCTTCTGCGAGCTCCTACGAGCAGTACTTC. It yields the protein CASSPSASSYEQYF.

This clonotype showed up many times. The chain uses TRBV7-9 and TRBJ2-5; the D is unclear. V was clipped by 4 bases and J by 5 bases, with 11 bases between them. The CDR3 covers 13 residues. Germline lookup yields CDR1 SEHNR and CDR2 FQNEAQ (reference sequence). The CDR3 sequence: CASSSPGLETQYF. The CDR3 nucleotides read TGTGCCAGCAGCTCACCTGGCCTCGAGACCCAGTACTTC.

Comments on this clonotype: A much larger clone differs by one base, so this may be a read error. The V gene is TRBV7-9, the J gene TRBJ2-7; 10 bases are shared with TRBD1. The CDR3 length is 15 residues. Germline CDR1 SEHNR, CDR2 FQNEAQ (reference sequence). Here the CDR3 reads CAISGSGTGVYGQYF. The CDR3 nucleotides read TGTGCCATCAGTGGGTCCGGGACAGGGGTATACGGGCAGTACTTC.

This rearrangement joins TRBV12-3 or TRBV12-4 to TRBJ1-3; D uncertain. V lost 0 bases to trimming and J lost 7 bases, with 7 bases between them. The CDR3 is made up of 13 amino acids. The CDR3: CASSLAKGNTIYF. In DNA form, the CDR3 reads TGTGCCAGCAGTTTAGCGAAGGGTAACACCATATATTTT.

This clonotype was counted many times. The chain couples TRBV7-2 to TRBJ1-6; 8 bases are a match to TRBD1. This CDR3 contains 16 residues. Unmatched junction bases numbered 8, after V lost 1 base and J lost 9 bases. Per germline, CDR1 SGHTA and CDR2 FQGNSA. The CDR3 sequence is CASSLDGPGQASPLHF. CDR3 nucleotide sequence: TGTGCCAGCAGCTTAGACGGACCGGGACAGGCTTCACCCCTCCACTTT.

There are many counts of this clonotype. The genes are TRBV20-1 and TRBJ2-5; D is unresolved. The CDR3 has 13 amino acids. The V end was cut by 3 bases, the J end by 4 bases, with 12 bases between. Germline values: CDR1 DFQATT, CDR2 SNEGSKA (reference sequence). CDR3: CSASFLAGETQYF. CDR3 in DNA: TGCAGTGCTAGTTTCCTCGCCGGAGAGACCCAGTACTTC.

At least ten counts were recorded for this clonotype. The rearrangement links TRBV15 to TRBJ1-6; TRBD1 matches at 11 bases. V gave up 1 base and J gave up 9 bases; unmatched junction bases: 5. Germline-derived CDR1 and CDR2 are LNHNV and YYDKDF (reference sequence). The CDR3 extends over 16 amino acids. CDR3 sequence: CATSRGMGQGGSPLHF. The CDR3 nucleotides read TGTGCCACCAGCAGAGGAATGGGACAGGGGGGTTCACCCCTCCACTTT.

The chain links TRBV20-1 to TRBJ1-4; 10 nucleotides align to TRBD1. Trimming removed 6 bases from V and 5 bases from J; junction bases left unmatched: 6. CDR3 length equals 14 residues. CDR1 and CDR2 (germline): DFQATT, SNEGSKA (reference sequence). CDR3 residues: CSAPRTGGNEKLFF. The CDR3 DNA reads as TGCAGTGCCCCCCGGACAGGGGGAAATGAAAAACTGTTTTTT.

The sample holds many counts of this clonotype. An end of the junction does not agree with germline; a read error may underlie this. The rearrangement links TRBV5-8 to TRBJ1-3, with no clear D. This CDR3 has 14 amino acids. Germline lookup yields CDR1 SGHTS and CDR2 YDEGEE. The CDR3 region has the DNA TGTGCCAGCAGCTTGACTACAGCTGGTAACACCATATATTTT. It codes for CASSLTTAGNTIYF.

A word on this clonotype: A much larger clone lies one base from this, so it may be a read error. The genes are TRBV2 and TRBJ1-5; tentatively, D is TRBD1 (5 bases). Trimming removed 1 base at V and 0 bases at J, with 13 bases between. The CDR3 is 17 residues long. In germline, CDR1 is SNHLY, CDR2 FYNNEI. Here the CDR3 DNA reads TGTGCCAGCAGTGAAGTGGTCGACAGCTATAGCAATCAGCCCCAGCATTTT. It yields the protein CASSEVVDSYSNQPQHF.

The chain joins TRBV10-3 to TRBJ1-5; 8 bases fit TRBD1. The CDR3 sequence is 15 residues long. Germline V lookup: CDR1 ENHRY, CDR2 SYGVKD. J was trimmed by 7 bases and V by 2 bases; bases with no gene match: 7. This CDR3 is CAISEKVDREQPQHF. The CDR3 coding sequence is TGTGCCATCAGTGAGAAAGTGGACAGGGAACAGCCCCAGCATTTT.